A selection of T cell receptor beta chains follows, all from one sample in a study of beta chain features in type 1 diabetes. Only in-frame clones appear in the TCRdb table, and some are missing; sequencing was by immunoSEQ multiplex PCR. The sample shows about 140,000 clones, 6.9% of them seen only once. The sample consisted of central memory CD4+ T cells from blood. Every receptor here comes from a woman in her 30s in good health. Both conserved end residues are part of each CDR3. A D gene is named only where the DNA matches it firmly. Clone size appears in some rows only: once, few, many, or a class for an expanded clone.

-	TRBV21-1	TRBJ1-1	few	CASTQTGDRPF	TGTGCCAGCACTCAAACAGGGGACAGGCCCTTT
-	TRBV6-5	TRBJ2-5	-	CASSYSGRTWETQYF	TGTGCCAGCAGTTACTCGGGTAGGACATGGGAGACCCAGTACTTC
-	TRBV10-3	TRBJ1-1	-	CAISESMHAGDAFF	TGTGCCATCAGTGAGTCGATGCATGCGGGGGATGCTTTCTTT
TRBD1	TRBV4-2	TRBJ1-5	-	CASSQRDRGNQPQHF	TGTGCCAGCAGCCAACGCGACAGGGGCAATCAGCCCCAGCATTTT
TRBD1	TRBV18	TRBJ2-7	few	CASSPTGGRDPEQYF	TGTGCCAGCTCACCCACAGGGGGACGAGACCCAGAGCAGTACTTC
TRBD1	TRBV5-1	TRBJ2-1	-	CASSRGQGEIRNEQFF	TGCGCCAGCAGCAGGGGACAGGGCGAGATTCGGAATGAGCAGTTCTTC
TRBD1	TRBV7-2	TRBJ2-1	-	CASSFDRANEQFF	TGTGCCAGCAGCTTTGACAGGGCTAATGAGCAGTTCTTC
-	TRBV14	TRBJ2-7	few	CASSPQVLYEQYF	TGTGCCAGCAGCCCACAGGTCCTCTACGAGCAGTACTTC
TRBD2	TRBV7-8	TRBJ2-1	many	CASSLPGLEVMGQFF	TGTGCCAGCAGCTTACCTGGACTAGAAGTTATGGGGCAGTTCTTC
TRBD1	TRBV28	TRBJ1-2	many	CASSSGQGLSGYTF	TGTGCCAGCAGTTCAGGACAGGGCTTGTCTGGCTACACCTTC
TRBD1	TRBV2	TRBJ1-1	-	CASSEEGGQGRIF	TGTGCCAGCAGTGAAGAGGGGGGACAGGGTCGTATCTTT
-	TRBV18	TRBJ2-1	few	CASSPPGSYNEQFF	TGTGCCAGCTCACCACCCGGCTCCTACAATGAGCAGTTCTTC
TRBD2	TRBV11-1	TRBJ2-7	many	CASRRSGAEQYF	TGTGCCAGCCGTCGTAGCGGGGCCGAGCAGTACTTC
TRBD1	TRBV7-9	TRBJ2-7	few	CASSSSDRVNTEQYF	TGTGCCAGCAGCTCATCAGACAGGGTAAATACCGAGCAGTACTTC
TRBD1	TRBV2	TRBJ2-7	-	CASSFSIGTGQNEQYF	TGTGCCAGCAGCTTTTCGATCGGGACAGGGCAAAACGAGCAGTACTTC
-	TRBV5-1	TRBJ2-3	many	CASSSRQTSTDTQYF	TGCGCCAGCAGCTCTAGGCAAACAAGCACAGATACGCAGTATTTT
-	TRBV7-6	TRBJ1-1	few	CASSLAGAGAWTEAFF	TGTGCCAGCAGCTTAGCAGGTGCGGGGGCTTGGACTGAAGCTTTCTTT
-	TRBV28	TRBJ1-1	-	CASTLRGAYTEAFF	TGTGCCAGCACCCTGCGGGGGGCTTACACTGAAGCTTTCTTT
-	TRBV7-9	TRBJ2-7	few	CASSRGDTGTYEQYF	TGTGCCAGCAGCCGTGGGGACACGGGGACCTACGAGCAGTACTTC
-	TRBV7-3	TRBJ2-7	few	CASSVVVEAYEQYF	TGTGCCAGCAGCGTCGTAGTAGAAGCCTACGAGCAGTACTTC
TRBD2	TRBV7-6	TRBJ2-7	-	CASSLFPSGDEQYF	TGTGCCAGCAGCTTATTTCCTAGCGGGGACGAGCAGTACTTC
-	TRBV4-3	TRBJ1-1	few	CASSPLTGIVEAFF	TGCGCCAGCAGCCCACTAACAGGTATTGTTGAAGCTTTCTTT
-	TRBV4-1	TRBJ1-2	few	CASSQDKGMGYGYTF	TGCGCCAGCAGCCAAGATAAGGGGATGGGCTATGGCTACACCTTC
-	TRBV12-5	TRBJ2-3	few	CASGVSGLTDTQYF	TGTGCTAGTGGTGTTAGCGGCCTCACAGATACGCAGTATTTT
TRBD2	TRBV28	TRBJ2-3	few	CASSYSGDPDTQYF	TGTGCCAGCAGTTATAGCGGGGACCCAGATACGCAGTATTTT
TRBD2	TRBV5-4	TRBJ2-5	-	CASSGATSSRETQYF	TGTGCCAGCAGCGGGGCGACTAGCTCCAGAGAGACCCAGTACTTC
TRBD1	TRBV18	TRBJ2-1	few	CASGQGSGNEQFF	TGTGCCAGCGGACAGGGTTCGGGCAATGAGCAGTTCTTC
-	TRBV7-8	TRBJ1-1	-	CASSLDRASIEAFF	TGTGCCAGCAGCTTAGACAGGGCGTCGATTGAAGCTTTCTTT
-	TRBV2	TRBJ2-3	few	CASSGGGDTQYF	TGTGCCAGCAGCGGCGGTGGGGATACGCAGTATTTT
-	TRBV11-2	TRBJ2-5	few	CASSWGLQETQYF	TGTGCCAGCAGCTGGGGACTTCAAGAGACCCAGTACTTC
-	TRBV7-3	TRBJ1-1	few	CASSQHRNTEAFF	TGTGCCAGCAGCCAACACAGGAACACTGAAGCTTTCTTT
-	TRBV19	TRBJ2-1	few	CASSMQGRGSNEQFF	TGTGCCAGTAGTATGCAGGGGCGCGGGAGCAATGAGCAGTTCTTC
TRBD2	TRBV11-2	TRBJ2-5	-	CASSGLAGQQETQYF	TGTGCCAGCAGCGGACTAGCGGGACAACAAGAGACCCAGTACTTC
TRBD2	TRBV18	TRBJ2-7	many	CASSQGLAGNSYEQYF	TGTGCCAGCTCACAAGGACTAGCGGGGAACTCCTACGAGCAGTACTTC
TRBD2	TRBV7-9	TRBJ2-1	many	CASSSSGRGTYNEQFF	TGTGCCAGCAGCTCAAGCGGGAGAGGAACCTACAATGAGCAGTTCTTC
TRBD1	TRBV30	TRBJ1-1	-	CAWSDAEDREAFF	TGTGCCTGGAGTGACGCCGAGGACAGGGAAGCTTTCTTT
TRBD1	TRBV5-6	TRBJ2-5	few	CASSLLGTGGETQYF	TGTGCCAGCAGCCTCCTCGGGACAGGGGGCGAGACCCAGTACTTC
TRBD2	TRBV10-3	TRBJ2-5	few	CAISGRGLAGKETQYF	TGTGCCATCAGTGGTCGCGGACTAGCGGGAAAGGAGACCCAGTACTTC
TRBD2	TRBV5-4	TRBJ2-1	-	CASSSRRAGGANEQFF	TGTGCCAGCAGCTCCCGTCGGGCGGGAGGTGCAAATGAGCAGTTCTTC
-	TRBV6-5	TRBJ2-7	-	CASSESLNVRYF	TGTGCCAGCAGTGAATCACTGAATGTGAGGTACTTC
TRBD1	TRBV25-1	TRBJ2-7	-	CASREDRGLYEQYF	TGTGCCAGCAGGGAGGACAGGGGGCTTTACGAGCAGTACTTC
TRBD2	TRBV11-1	TRBJ2-4	-	CASSRLAATVGAKNIQYF	TGTGCCAGCAGCCGGCTAGCGGCCACCGTGGGGGCCAAAAACATTCAGTACTTC
-	TRBV7-3	TRBJ2-1	few	CASSLVLSRHNEQFF	TGTGCCAGCAGCTTAGTGTTGAGTAGACACAATGAGCAGTTCTTC
-	TRBV6-6	TRBJ2-4	-	CASSYLADNIQYF	TGTGCCAGCAGTTACTTAGCAGACAACATTCAGTACTTC
-	TRBV15	TRBJ1-5	few	CATTQGANQPQHF	TGTGCCACCACACAGGGTGCCAATCAGCCCCAGCATTTT
TRBD2	TRBV6-6	TRBJ2-7	few	CASSPKRDHEQYF	TGTGCCAGCAGCCCTAAGCGGGATCACGAGCAGTACTTC
TRBD2	TRBV28	TRBJ2-5	-	CASSPYAGRGSQETQYF	TGTGCCAGCAGCCCCTATGCTGGTCGCGGGAGCCAAGAGACCCAGTACTTC